This T cell receptor (beta chain) was documented in a study of T cell changes during pregnancy in multiple sclerosis. The table came from immunoSEQ multiplex PCR; TCRdb's copy has only in-frame clones and leaves some out. The sample lists about 50,000 clones; around 94% were seen once. The TCR comes from a female donor with multiple sclerosis, enrolled in a pregnancy study. Sequenced material: CD4+ T cells from peripheral blood mononuclear cells, taken before pregnancy.

The CDR3 spells CASPPGQGIVSDTQYF. For the CDR3, the DNA is TGTGCCAGCCCACCGGGACAGGGAATTGTTTCGGATACGCAGTATTTT. This chain uses TRBV2 with TRBJ2-3, with 9 positions matching TRBD1. The junction had 15 bases not matched to a gene; V was cut back by 8 bases and J by 6 bases. CDR3 length equals 16 residues. CDR1 and CDR2 from the germline V gene are SNHLY and FYNNEI.